Listed here are 5 T cell receptor beta chains from one sample, sequenced in a study of OX40 agonist ivuxolimab in advanced cancers. The repertoire was sequenced with immunoSEQ multiplex PCR; TCRdb's copy has only in-frame clones and lacks some. The sample includes 72,000 or so clones, about nine tenths seen only once; the top ten take 0.2% to 0.3%. The sequencing here drew on CD4+ or CD8+ T cells sorted from blood, taken in a trial of the OX40 agonist ivuxolimab. The receptors derive from an adult with an advanced solid tumor such as melanoma, head and neck, liver or kidney cancer.

The J gene is TRBJ2-7, the V gene TRBV4-1; TRBD2 aligns across 12 bases. This CDR3 comprises 18 residues. CDR1 and CDR2 from the germline V gene are MGHRA and YSYEKL. Trimming took 1 base from V and 1 from J; bases not matched to a gene: 8. CDR3 amino acids: CASSQGTLAGGASYEQYF. The CDR3 DNA is TGCGCCAGCAGCCAAGGTACACTAGCGGGAGGTGCTTCCTACGAGCAGTACTTC.

This clone was detected only once. The J gene is TRBJ2-7, the V gene TRBV2, with D possibly TRBD1 on 6 matching bases. This CDR3 spans 12 amino acids. The V end lost 7 bases, the J end lost 1 base, and 8 bases lay between the germline ends. Germline CDR1 and CDR2: SNHLY and FYNNEI. CDR3 DNA: TGTGCCAGCACTGGACAGTCCTACGAGCAGTACTTC. Translating it yields CASTGQSYEQYF. The full variable domain, rest sourced from reference TRBV2 and TRBJ2-7, is EPEVTQTPSHQVTQMGQEVILRCVPISNHLYFYWYRQILGQKVEFLVSFYNNEISEKSEIFDDQFSVERPDGSNFTLKIRSTKLEDSAMYFCASTGQSYEQYFGPGTRLTVT.

V usage is TRBV2 and J usage is TRBJ2-7, with 10 bases lining up with TRBD1. The junction had 2 bases not matched to a gene; V was cut back by 5 bases and J by 1 base. Germline CDR1 reads SNHLY; CDR2 reads FYNNEI. This CDR3 is 14 amino acids long. The CDR3 region is CASSKDRGSYEQYF. In DNA, the CDR3 is TGTGCCAGCAGTAAGGACAGGGGGTCCTACGAGCAGTACTTC.

V and J are TRBV28 and TRBJ1-2, with 10 nucleotides matching TRBD1. Germline values: CDR1 MDHEN, CDR2 SYDVKM. Unmatched junction bases numbered 11, after V lost 3 bases and J lost 4 bases. The CDR3 is 17 residues long. DNA for the CDR3: TGTGCCAGCAGTTTTAGACAGGGGGCAGGGGGACTCTATGGCTACACCTTC. Translated, it gives CASSFRQGAGGLYGYTF.

The V and J genes are TRBV18 and TRBJ1-2; a possible D gene is TRBD1 (5 bases). CDR1 is KGHSH, CDR2 LQKENI, per germline. Trimming took 0 bases from V and 8 from J, leaving 7 bases between them. The CDR3 length is 12 residues. CDR3 coding DNA: TGTGCCAGCTCACCACCGAGGGGAGGCTACACCTTC. This gives the protein CASSPPRGGYTF.